The following is a T cell receptor beta chain sequence with its context. Its target is unknown. Assay used: immunoSEQ multiplex PCR; TCRdb lists only in-frame clones, some missing. The table records 65,000 or so clones, around 84% of them present only once. Time point here: week 23, last vaccination. It was 300 ug of mutant IDH1 20-mer peptide that made up each vaccine dose, given with topical imiquimod. These data are taken from a study of a mutant IDH1 vaccine in newly diagnosed glioma. The clonotype was recovered from a man aged 30-40 years with glioma. The input for sequencing was PBMCs, taken from a glioma patient whose treatment included an IDH1 peptide vaccine.

The CDR3 loop reads CASSLDIGSGGYNEQFF. The CDR3 DNA sequence: TGTGCCAGCAGCTTAGATATAGGGAGCGGGGGCTACAATGAGCAGTTCTTC. The chain links TRBV11-2 to TRBJ2-1; 8 bases are shared with TRBD2. The CDR3 has 17 amino acids. CDR1 SGHAT and CDR2 FQNNGV come from the germline V gene. The ends lost 0 bases at V and 3 bases at J; junction bases unmatched: 7.